These T cell receptor beta chains were read from a single sample in a study of T-cell reconstitution after alpha-beta-depleted transplantation in children. TCRdb called the PCR reads again in MiXCR, with one record for every CDR3 protein. Of roughly 500,000 distinct CDR3 sequences listed, approximately 29% are singletons. Material: PBMCs from the stem cell graft donor, obtained from the stem cell graft. All receptors derive from a human donor who donated a stem cell graft to a child with aplastic anemia. The CDR3 runs from the conserved cysteine through the conserved F or W. A D gene is named only where the DNA matches it firmly. Not every row has a clone size; where given, it reads once, few, many or a size class.

v_call	clone_size	d_call	j_call	cdr3_aa	cdr3_nt
TRBV24-1	few	TRBD1	TRBJ2-6	CATGRTGNSGANVLTF	TGTGCCACCGGACGGACAGGGAATTCTGGGGCCAACGTCCTGACTTTC
TRBV5-1	NA	NA	TRBJ1-2	CASSPHTEGLTIGYTF	TGCGCCAGCAGCCCCCACACTGAGGGTCTGACGATTGGCTACACCTTC
TRBV5-4	NA	NA	TRBJ1-5	CASSLWGFTQPQHF	TGTGCCAGCAGCTTGTGGGGGTTTACGCAGCCCCAGCATTTT
TRBV7-6	few	NA	TRBJ2-3	CASSLAHEGYTQYF	TGTGCCAGCAGCTTAGCTCACGAGGGCTATACGCAGTATTTT
TRBV6-1	NA	NA	TRBJ2-2	CASSTLATDSETGELFF	TGTGCCAGCAGCACCCTTGCGACCGACTCTGAGACCGGGGAGCTGTTTTTT
TRBV29-1	few	NA	TRBJ1-2	CSVGPVSPQSYTF	TGCAGCGTTGGCCCGGTATCTCCTCAAAGCTACACCTTC
TRBV5-1	NA	NA	TRBJ2-2	CASSSQTTTGELFF	TGCGCCAGCAGCTCCCAGACTACAACCGGGGAGCTGTTTTTT
TRBV18	NA	NA	TRBJ2-3	CASSPRTAADTQYF	TGTGCCAGCTCACCAAGGACGGCGGCAGATACGCAGTATTTT
TRBV6-5	NA	NA	TRBJ2-7	CASSLSRFGTPGLRYEQYF	TGTGCCAGCAGTTTATCCAGATTCGGGACACCTGGACTTCGGTACGAGCAGTACTTC
TRBV20-1	NA	TRBD2	TRBJ2-1	CSAGRTSGYNEQFF	TGCAGTGCGGGAAGGACTAGCGGGTACAATGAGCAGTTCTTC
TRBV5-1	few	TRBD2	TRBJ2-3	CASSSRTSGVSTDTQYF	TGCGCCAGCAGCTCTCGGACTAGCGGAGTGAGCACAGATACGCAGTATTTT
TRBV7-2	NA	TRBD1	TRBJ2-2	CASSSGTAGTGELFF	TGTGCCAGCAGCTCAGGGACAGCCGGAACCGGGGAGCTGTTTTTT
TRBV7-2	few	NA	TRBJ2-3	CASSLIGSTDTQYF	TGTGCCAGCAGCCTAATAGGTTCCACAGATACGCAGTATTTT
TRBV29-1	few	TRBD2	TRBJ2-1	CSAGVAGRRRHEQFF	TGCAGCGCCGGCGTAGCGGGACGGCGAAGGCATGAGCAGTTCTTC
TRBV20-1	NA	NA	TRBJ2-3	CSARDGRTDTQYF	TGCAGTGCTAGGGACGGGAGAACAGATACGCAGTATTTT
TRBV29-1	NA	TRBD2	TRBJ2-1	CSVAALAGSGNEQFF	TGCAGCGTTGCAGCTCTAGCGGGATCAGGCAATGAGCAGTTCTTC
TRBV30	few	TRBD1	TRBJ1-1	CAWSHDRVGTEAFF	TGTGCCTGGAGCCATGACAGGGTGGGCACTGAAGCTTTCTTT
TRBV29-1	NA	TRBD2	TRBJ2-7	CSATLAGGGHEQYF	TGCAGCGCCACATTAGCGGGAGGAGGCCACGAGCAGTACTTC
TRBV10-3	NA	NA	TRBJ1-4	CAIRGSGNEKLFF	TGTGCCATCAGGGGCAGCGGTAATGAAAAACTGTTTTTT
TRBV6-5	NA	NA	TRBJ1-1	CASQTGRTEAFF	TGTGCCAGCCAGACGGGAAGGACTGAAGCTTTCTTT
TRBV12-3/TRBV12-4	once	TRBD1	TRBJ1-4	CASSIEGQGPEKLFF	TGTGCCAGCAGTATCGAGGGACAGGGTCCCGAAAAACTGTTTTTT
TRBV12-3/TRBV12-4	NA	TRBD1	TRBJ1-5	CASSQDRGPWQPQHF	TGTGCCAGCAGCCAGGACAGGGGGCCCTGGCAGCCCCAGCATTTT
TRBV5-1	NA	NA	TRBJ2-7	CASSMIAGTLDVYEQYF	TGCGCCAGCAGCATGATAGCCGGGACCCTCGATGTCTACGAGCAGTACTTC
TRBV10-3	NA	TRBD2	TRBJ2-1	CAISGVAGNEQFF	TGTGCCATCAGTGGGGTAGCGGGCAATGAGCAGTTCTTC
TRBV5-1	NA	NA	TRBJ2-2	CASSLELARNTGELFF	TGCGCCAGCAGCTTGGAGCTAGCCCGGAACACCGGGGAGCTGTTTTTT
TRBV7-2	NA	NA	TRBJ1-2	CASSLDFAGYTF	TGTGCCAGCAGCTTAGATTTCGCTGGCTACACCTTC
TRBV5-1	NA	NA	TRBJ1-5	CASSFGDSGQPQHF	TGCGCCAGCAGCTTTGGGGATTCGGGGCAGCCCCAGCATTTT
TRBV7-2	few	TRBD2	TRBJ2-7	CASSVTSGRGAEQYF	TGTGCCAGCAGCGTAACTAGCGGGAGGGGCGCCGAGCAGTACTTC
TRBV12-3/TRBV12-4	few	NA	TRBJ1-1	CASQAGVRAFF	TGTGCCAGCCAGGCGGGGGTGCGAGCTTTCTTT
TRBV18	NA	TRBD1	TRBJ1-2	CASSPRTGYDLRGYTF	TGTGCCAGCTCACCGAGGACAGGGTATGATTTGCGCGGCTACACCTTC
TRBV9	NA	NA	TRBJ2-3	CASSVGGQGRPGDTQYF	TGTGCCAGCAGCGTAGGGGGTCAGGGGAGACCGGGAGATACGCAGTATTTT
TRBV6-1	NA	TRBD2	TRBJ2-1	CASTKGTSGNNEQFF	TGTGCCAGCACCAAGGGGACTAGCGGTAACAATGAGCAGTTCTTC
TRBV18	NA	TRBD1	TRBJ2-5	CASSPGTGRQETQYF	TGTGCCAGCTCCCCCGGGACAGGGCGACAAGAGACCCAGTACTTC
TRBV12-3/TRBV12-4	few	NA	TRBJ1-3	CASSLRQSSGNTIYF	TGTGCCAGCAGTTTGCGACAAAGCTCTGGAAACACCATATATTTT
TRBV5-1	NA	NA	TRBJ2-3	CASSANLLLVADTQYF	TGCGCCAGCAGCGCTAACTTATTACTAGTAGCAGATACGCAGTATTTT
TRBV19	NA	NA	TRBJ2-2	CASSKAGELFF	TGTGCCAGTAGTAAGGCCGGGGAGCTGTTTTTT
TRBV20-1	NA	NA	TRBJ1-6	CSARVVEGTRLRSPLHF	TGCAGTGCTAGAGTCGTTGAAGGGACCCGTCTTCGGTCACCCCTCCACTTT
TRBV15	NA	NA	TRBJ2-1	CATSRDWRTNEQFF	TGTGCCACCAGCAGAGATTGGAGGACCAATGAGCAGTTCTTC
TRBV7-9	many	TRBD2	TRBJ2-3	CASSLTSGTTDTQYF	TGCGCCAGCAGCTTGACTAGCGGGACCACAGATACGCAGTATTTT
TRBV6-5	NA	NA	TRBJ2-1	CASSYDMKEEQFF	TGTGCCAGCAGTTACGATATGAAGGAGGAGCAGTTCTTC
TRBV6-1	once	NA	TRBJ1-1	CASSLIPLAEAFF	TGTGCCAGCAGCCTTATCCCTTTAGCTGAAGCTTTCTTT